Given below is one T cell receptor beta chain in context. Other DNA sequences in the sample encode the same CDR3. The data were produced by immunoSEQ multiplex PCR, yet TCRdb's version contains in-frame clones alone and is incomplete. The sample lists approximately 74,000 clones; 90% to 95% were seen once. From germline, CDR1 is SGHRS and CDR2 YFSETQ. V shed 4 bases and J shed 2 bases, with 3 bases lying between them. This CDR3 is 11 amino acids long. The data are from a study of OX40 agonist ivuxolimab in advanced cancers. The sampling schedule covered blood at baseline, cycle 4 day 1, and cycle 7 day 1.

This sequence originates from an adult with an advanced solid tumor such as melanoma, head and neck, liver or kidney cancer. The input for sequencing was CD4+ or CD8+ T cells sorted from blood, taken in a trial of the OX40 agonist ivuxolimab. This chain links TRBV5-1 with TRBJ2-5; the D is unclear. The CDR3 is CASSSQETQYF. The CDR3 DNA is TGCGCCAGCAGCAGTCAAGAGACCCAGTACTTC.